This entry concerns a single T cell receptor (beta chain). Germline loops: CDR1 SGHRS, CDR2 YFSETQ. V shed 0 bases and J shed 6 bases, with 11 bases lying between them. CDR3 length: 14 residues. The sample originates from a study of T cell responses to AZD1222 COVID-19 vaccine. The protocol was immunoSEQ multiplex PCR, while the TCRdb copy is restricted to in-frame clones and leaves out a portion. There are 150,000 or so clones in the sample; roughly 90% occur only once, and over 1% lies in the top ten. The clonotype comes from an adult who received the AZD1222 COVID-19 vaccine. The specimen comprised peripheral blood, sampled 28 days after the second AZD1222 dose. The chain carries TRBV5-1 and TRBJ2-3; tentatively, D is TRBD1 (5 bases). DNA of the CDR3: TGCGCCAGCAGCTTGGCAGGGTCCGATGATACGCAGTATTTT. As protein: CASSLAGSDDTQYF.